This T cell receptor (beta chain) emerged from a study of cytomegalovirus exposure and HLA in healthy donors. General study points: In a later analysis, TCR beta V- and J-gene trimming showed a link to a missense DCLRE1C variant. Association of 16,951 TCR beta sequences with HLA alleles was found at 0.05 false discovery rate in a later analysis.

Note on this clone: Its antigen is unidentified.

PCR was performed using 60 Vbeta and 13 Jbeta primers. In the authors' methods: Later analysis identified 80 million to 85 million unique TCR beta chains, about 10 million shared. Clones were sequenced by immunoSEQ multiplex PCR, and TCRdb holds only the in-frame ones, with some missing. V and J calls and clone size are as listed in that table; D and trimming were resolved from the DNA. The sample shows roughly 180,000 clones, approximately 80% of them seen only once. The CDR3 length is 18 residues. From germline, CDR1 is LNHDA and CDR2 SQIVND (reference sequence). V lost 6 bases to trimming and J lost 0 bases; unmatched junction nucleotides: 8.

The source is a girl aged 10 to 17 in good health and CMV-seropositive. The genes are TRBV19 and TRBJ2-6; 10 bases line up with TRBD2. Sequenced sample: PBMCs. The CDR3 sequence: CASSIPLAGVSGANVLTF. The CDR3 bases are TGTGCCAGTAGCATCCCTCTAGCGGGAGTCTCTGGGGCCAACGTCCTGACTTTC.